These 4 T cell receptor beta chains were sequenced from one sample in a study of shared clonotypes between healthy human individuals. Generated by immunoSEQ multiplex PCR, the TCRdb table keeps only in-frame clones and is missing some. Here the sample spans roughly 1,500,000 clones, around 98% being singletons. The sample taken for sequencing was naive CD4+ T cells sorted from blood. Subset meaning: CD45RA+ positively selected. All receptors derive from a man younger than 45 in good health.

V usage is TRBV7-7 and J usage is TRBJ2-7; 8 nucleotides match TRBD1. The V gene's germline CDR1 is SSHAT and CDR2 FNYEAQ (reference sequence). The CDR3 consists of 14 residues. V gave up 5 bases and J gave up 6 bases; unmatched junction bases: 9. The CDR3 here is CASSPTGGSGEQYF. For the CDR3, the DNA is TGTGCCAGCAGCCCAACAGGGGGTTCGGGCGAGCAGTACTTC.

The rearrangement joins TRBV2 to TRBJ2-7; weak D call: TRBD1 (6 bases). Germline lookup yields CDR1 SNHLY and CDR2 FYNNEI. The V end lost 6 bases, the J end lost 6 bases, and 18 bases lay between the germline ends. The CDR3 contains 14 residues. The CDR3 reads CASSLIKQGGEQYF. CDR3 bases: TGTGCCAGCAGCCTGATAAAACAGGGCGGCGAGCAGTACTTC. The full variable domain, with the rest looked up from reference TRBV2 and TRBJ2-7, is EPEVTQTPSHQVTQMGQEVILRCVPISNHLYFYWYRQILGQKVEFLVSFYNNEISEKSEIFDDQFSVERPDGSNFTLKIRSTKLEDSAMYFCASSLIKQGGEQYFGPGTRLTVT.

The J gene is TRBJ2-5, the V gene TRBV2, with a weak D call TRBD1 (6 bases). Germline-derived CDR1 and CDR2 are SNHLY and FYNNEI. The V end lost 5 bases, the J end lost 5 bases, and 24 bases lay between the germline ends. This CDR3 has 17 amino acids. CDR3: CASSPLAPRQAGETQYF. In DNA, the CDR3 is TGTGCCAGCAGTCCCTTGGCCCCTCGACAGGCTGGGGAGACCCAGTACTTC.

The V call is TRBV19, the J call TRBJ2-1; D is unresolved. This CDR3 is built from 12 residues. Germline V lookup: CDR1 LNHDA, CDR2 SQIVND (reference sequence). Trimming shortened V by 4 bases and J by 3 bases, and 4 bases separated the two germline ends. In DNA form, the CDR3 reads TGTGCCAGTAGTAACCTCTACAATGAGCAGTTCTTC. Translating it yields CASSNLYNEQFF.